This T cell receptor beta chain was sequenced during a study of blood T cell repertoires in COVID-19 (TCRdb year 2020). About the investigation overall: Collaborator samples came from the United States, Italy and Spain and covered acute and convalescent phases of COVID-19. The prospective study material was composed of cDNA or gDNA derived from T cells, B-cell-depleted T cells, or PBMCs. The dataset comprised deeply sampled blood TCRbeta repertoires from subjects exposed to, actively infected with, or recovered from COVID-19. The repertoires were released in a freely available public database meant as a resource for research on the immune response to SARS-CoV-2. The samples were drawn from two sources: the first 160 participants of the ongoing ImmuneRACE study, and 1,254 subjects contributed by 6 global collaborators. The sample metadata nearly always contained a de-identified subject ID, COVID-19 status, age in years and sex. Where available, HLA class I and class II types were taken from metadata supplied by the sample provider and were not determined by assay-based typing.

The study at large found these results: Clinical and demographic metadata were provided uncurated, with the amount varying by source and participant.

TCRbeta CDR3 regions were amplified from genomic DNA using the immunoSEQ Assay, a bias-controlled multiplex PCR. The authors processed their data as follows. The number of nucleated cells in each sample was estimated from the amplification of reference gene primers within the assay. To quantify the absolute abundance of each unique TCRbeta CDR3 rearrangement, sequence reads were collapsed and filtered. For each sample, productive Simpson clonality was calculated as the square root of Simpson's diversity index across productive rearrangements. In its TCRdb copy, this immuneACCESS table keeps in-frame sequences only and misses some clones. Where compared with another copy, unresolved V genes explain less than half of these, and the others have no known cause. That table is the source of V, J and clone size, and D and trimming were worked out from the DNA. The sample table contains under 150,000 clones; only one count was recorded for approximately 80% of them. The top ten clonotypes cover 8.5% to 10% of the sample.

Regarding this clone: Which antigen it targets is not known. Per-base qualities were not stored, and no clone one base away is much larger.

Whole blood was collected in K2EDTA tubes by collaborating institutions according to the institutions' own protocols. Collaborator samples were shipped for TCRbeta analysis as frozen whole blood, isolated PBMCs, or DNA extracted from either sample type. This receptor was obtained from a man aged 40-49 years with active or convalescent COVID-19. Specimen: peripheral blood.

In nucleotides, the sequence is TGCGCCAGCAGTCCCGGGACTAGCGGGGGTTATACGCAGTATTTT. Translated, it gives CASSPGTSGGYTQYF. The V and J genes are TRBV10-1 and TRBJ2-3, with 14 bases in between that match TRBD2. Its CDR3 holds 15 amino acids, cysteine through phenylalanine. This entry keeps only the CDR3 DNA: 45 bases, framed from base 1. The germline V and J ends show losses of 5 bases and 7 bases respectively, and no gene match explains 5 bases of the junction. In the germline V gene (reference sequence), CDR1 corresponds to WNHNN and CDR2 to SYGVQD.